The clone carrying this T cell receptor (beta chain) was counted at least ten times. Its antigen is not identified. Every sequencing run produced over 180 million TCR-beta sequences, and the sequences from any one run covered 15-18 subjects. Each CDR3 protein is one row after TCRdb ran MiXCR on the 5' RACE reads. Of 30,000 to 35,000 distinct CDR3 sequences listed, just over 4% are singletons. This entry is derived from a study of neurological immune-mediated disorders. Study-level results: Expansion of TCR clones was greatest in HTLV-1-associated myelopathy and smallest in multiple sclerosis, where it fell below that of healthy controls.

Among the participants, healthy controls were blood bank volunteers in Maryland, USA. Input was roughly 1 million sorted T cells, either CD4+ or CD8+. Sequenced sample: CD4+ T cells from blood. This sequence was found in a woman in her thirties or forties in good health.

The chain's CDR3 is CSVIALSREQYF. The CDR3 coding sequence is TGCAGCGTTATCGCTCTCTCGAGGGAGCAGTACTTC. This chain links TRBV29-1 with TRBJ2-7; D unresolved. This CDR3 spans 12 amino acids. Trimming shortened V by 5 bases and J by 7 bases, and 15 bases separated the two germline ends. The germline V gene encodes CDR1 SQVTM and CDR2 ANQGSEA.